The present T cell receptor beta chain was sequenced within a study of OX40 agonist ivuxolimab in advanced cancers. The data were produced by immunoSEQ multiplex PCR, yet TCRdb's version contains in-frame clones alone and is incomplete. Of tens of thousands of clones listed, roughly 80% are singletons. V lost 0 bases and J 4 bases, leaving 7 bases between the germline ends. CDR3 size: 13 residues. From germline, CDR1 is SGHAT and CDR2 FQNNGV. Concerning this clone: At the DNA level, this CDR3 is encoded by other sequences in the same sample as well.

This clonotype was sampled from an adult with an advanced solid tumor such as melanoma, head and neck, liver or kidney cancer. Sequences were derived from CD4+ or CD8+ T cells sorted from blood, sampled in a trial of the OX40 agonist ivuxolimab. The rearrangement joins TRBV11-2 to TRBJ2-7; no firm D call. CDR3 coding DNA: TGTGCCAGCAGCTTAGACAGACTTTACGAGCAGTACTTC. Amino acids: CASSLDRLYEQYF.